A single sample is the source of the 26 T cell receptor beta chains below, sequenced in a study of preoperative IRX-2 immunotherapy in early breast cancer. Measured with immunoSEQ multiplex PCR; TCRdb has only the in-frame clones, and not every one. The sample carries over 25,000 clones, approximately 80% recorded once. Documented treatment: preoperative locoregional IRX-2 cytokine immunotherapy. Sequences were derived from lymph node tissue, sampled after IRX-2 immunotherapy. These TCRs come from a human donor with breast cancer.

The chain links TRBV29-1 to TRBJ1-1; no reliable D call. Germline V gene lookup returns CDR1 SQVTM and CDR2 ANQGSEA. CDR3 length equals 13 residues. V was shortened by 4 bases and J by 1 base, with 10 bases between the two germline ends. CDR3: CSVAPRGNTEAFF. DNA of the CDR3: TGCAGCGTTGCACCTCGGGGGAACACTGAAGCTTTCTTT.

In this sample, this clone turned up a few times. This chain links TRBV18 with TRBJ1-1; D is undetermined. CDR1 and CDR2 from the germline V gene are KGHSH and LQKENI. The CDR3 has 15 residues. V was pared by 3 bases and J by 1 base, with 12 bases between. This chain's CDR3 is CASSPLGTANTEAFF. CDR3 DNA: TGTGCCAGCTCACCGTTAGGAACCGCGAACACTGAAGCTTTCTTT.

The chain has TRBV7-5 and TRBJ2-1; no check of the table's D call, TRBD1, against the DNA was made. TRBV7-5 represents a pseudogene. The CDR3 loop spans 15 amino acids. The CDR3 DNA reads TGTGCCAGCAGCTTAGGCAGGGGCTCCTACAATGAGCAGTTCTTC. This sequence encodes CASSLGRGSYNEQFF.

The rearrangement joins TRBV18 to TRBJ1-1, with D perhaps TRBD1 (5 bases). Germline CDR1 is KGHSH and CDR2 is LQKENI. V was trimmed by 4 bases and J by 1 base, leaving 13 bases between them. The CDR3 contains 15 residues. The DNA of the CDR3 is TGTGCCAGCTCACTGCAGGGTATAGGGAACACTGAAGCTTTCTTT. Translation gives CASSLQGIGNTEAFF.

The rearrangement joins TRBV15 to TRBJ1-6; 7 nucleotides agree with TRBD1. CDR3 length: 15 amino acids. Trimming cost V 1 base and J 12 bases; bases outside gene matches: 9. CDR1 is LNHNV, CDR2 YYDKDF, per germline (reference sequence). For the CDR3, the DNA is TGTGCCACCAGCAGAGCCGGACAGGACCTGGGACCCCTCCACTTT. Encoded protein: CATSRAGQDLGPLHF.

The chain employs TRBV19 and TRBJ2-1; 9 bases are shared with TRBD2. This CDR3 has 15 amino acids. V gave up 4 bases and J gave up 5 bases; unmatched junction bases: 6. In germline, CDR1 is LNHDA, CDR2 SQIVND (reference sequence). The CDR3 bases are TGTGCCAGTAGTACCAAGCGGGGGGCTGACAATGAGCAGTTCTTC. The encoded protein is CASSTKRGADNEQFF.

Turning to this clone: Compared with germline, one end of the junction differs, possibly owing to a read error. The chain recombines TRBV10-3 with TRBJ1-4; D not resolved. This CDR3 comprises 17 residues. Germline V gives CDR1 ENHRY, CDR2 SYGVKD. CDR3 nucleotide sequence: TGTGCCAGCAGTGAGCAGGTTATCCATGCAACTAATGAAAAACTGTTTTTT. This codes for CASSEQVIHATNEKLFF.

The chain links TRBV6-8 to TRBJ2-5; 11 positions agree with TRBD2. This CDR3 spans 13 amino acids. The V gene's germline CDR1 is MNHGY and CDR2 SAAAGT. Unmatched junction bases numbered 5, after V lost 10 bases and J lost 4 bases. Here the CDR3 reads CATTSGGRETQYF. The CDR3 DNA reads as TGTGCCACCACTAGCGGGGGCCGAGAGACCCAGTACTTC.

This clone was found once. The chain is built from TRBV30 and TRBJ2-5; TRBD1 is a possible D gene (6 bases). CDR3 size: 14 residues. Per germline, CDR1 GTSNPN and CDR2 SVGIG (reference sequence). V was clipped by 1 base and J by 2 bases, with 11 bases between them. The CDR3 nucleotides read TGTGCCTGGAGTGCCCGGACAGCTCAAGAGACCCAGTACTTC. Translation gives CAWSARTAQETQYF.

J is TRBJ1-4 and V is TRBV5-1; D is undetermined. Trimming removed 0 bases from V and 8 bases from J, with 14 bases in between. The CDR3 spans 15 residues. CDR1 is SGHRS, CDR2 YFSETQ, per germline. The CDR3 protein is CASSLGKGGGEKLFF. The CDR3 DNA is TGCGCCAGCAGCTTGGGTAAAGGCGGAGGGGAAAAACTGTTTTTT.

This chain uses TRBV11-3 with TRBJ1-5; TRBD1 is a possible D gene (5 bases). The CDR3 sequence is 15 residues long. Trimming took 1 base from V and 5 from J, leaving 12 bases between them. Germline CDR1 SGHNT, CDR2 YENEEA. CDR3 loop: CASSLGAGYDQPQHF. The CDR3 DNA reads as TGTGCCAGCAGCTTAGGTGCAGGGTATGATCAGCCCCAGCATTTT.

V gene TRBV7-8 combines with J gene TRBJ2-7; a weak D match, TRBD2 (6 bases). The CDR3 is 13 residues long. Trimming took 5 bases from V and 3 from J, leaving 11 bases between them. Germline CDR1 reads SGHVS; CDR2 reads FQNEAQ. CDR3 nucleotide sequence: TGTGCCAGCAGCCCGGGACTCCACTACGAGCAGTACGTC. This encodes CASSPGLHYEQYV.

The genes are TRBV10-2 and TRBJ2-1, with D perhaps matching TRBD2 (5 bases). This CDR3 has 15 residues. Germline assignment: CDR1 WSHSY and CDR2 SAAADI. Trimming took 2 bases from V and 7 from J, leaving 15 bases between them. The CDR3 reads CASSEDGVSRNEQFF. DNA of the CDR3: TGCGCCAGCAGTGAGGACGGGGTCTCTCGGAATGAGCAGTTCTTC.

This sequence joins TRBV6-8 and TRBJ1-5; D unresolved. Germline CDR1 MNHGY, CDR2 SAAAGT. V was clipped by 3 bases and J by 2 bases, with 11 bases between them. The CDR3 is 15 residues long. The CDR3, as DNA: TGTGCCAGCAGTTATTCGGGGTTTGGCAATCAGCCCCAGCATTTT. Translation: CASSYSGFGNQPQHF.

In DNA, the CDR3 is TGCGCCAGCAGCGCCTCTGGTTTCGGCAATCAGCCCCAGCATTTT. Translating gives CASSASGFGNQPQHF. The J gene is TRBJ1-5, the V gene TRBV5-1; D not certain. Per the germline V gene, CDR1 is SGHRS and CDR2 is YFSETQ. Trimming took off 4 bases at V and 2 bases at J, with 13 bases between the two ends. The CDR3 is made up of 15 amino acids.

Here the CDR3 reads CASSAFTGAGELFF. The CDR3 DNA follows: TGTGCCAGCAGCGCATTCACAGGGGCCGGGGAGCTGTTTTTT. The chain couples TRBV11-3 to TRBJ2-2; 7 positions agree with TRBD1. The length of the CDR3 is 14 residues. V shed 5 bases, J shed 6 bases, and the junction held 6 bases outside the gene matches. Germline V CDR1 and CDR2: SGHNT, YENEEA.

CDR3 protein: CASSISVGGTTGDTQYF. The CDR3, as DNA: TGTGCCAGTAGTATATCGGTAGGGGGCACCACAGGGGATACGCAGTATTTT. This chain links TRBV19 with TRBJ2-3; 7 positions agree with TRBD1. Germline V gene sequence: CDR1 LNHDA, CDR2 SQIVND (reference sequence). The CDR3 covers 17 residues. V was pared by 2 bases and J by 6 bases, with 14 bases of the junction left unmatched.

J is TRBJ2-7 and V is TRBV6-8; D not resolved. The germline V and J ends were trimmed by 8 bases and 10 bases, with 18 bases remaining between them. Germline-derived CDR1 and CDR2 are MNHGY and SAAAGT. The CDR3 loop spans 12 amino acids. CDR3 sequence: CASCMGSGPQYF. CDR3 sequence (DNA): TGTGCCAGCTGTATGGGAAGTGGACCACAGTACTTC.

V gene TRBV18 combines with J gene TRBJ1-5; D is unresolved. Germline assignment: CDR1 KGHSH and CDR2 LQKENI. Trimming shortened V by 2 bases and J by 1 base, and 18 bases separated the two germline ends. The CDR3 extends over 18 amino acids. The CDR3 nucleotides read TGTGCCAGCTCACCAAGATCCCCGTGGGAGGCCAGCAATCAGCCCCAGCATTTT. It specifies CASSPRSPWEASNQPQHF.

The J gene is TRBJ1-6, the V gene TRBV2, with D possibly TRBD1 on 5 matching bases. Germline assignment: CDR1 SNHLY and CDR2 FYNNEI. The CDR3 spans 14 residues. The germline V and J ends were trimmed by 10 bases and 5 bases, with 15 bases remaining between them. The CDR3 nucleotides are TGTGCCACCACTCAGGGCTTTAATAATTCACCCCTCCACTTT. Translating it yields CATTQGFNNSPLHF.

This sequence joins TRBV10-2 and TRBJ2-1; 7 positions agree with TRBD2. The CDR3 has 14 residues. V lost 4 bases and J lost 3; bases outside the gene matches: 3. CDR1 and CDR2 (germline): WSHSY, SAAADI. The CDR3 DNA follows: TGCGCCAGCAGTGGCAGCGGGAACTACAATGAGCAGTTCTTC. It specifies CASSGSGNYNEQFF.

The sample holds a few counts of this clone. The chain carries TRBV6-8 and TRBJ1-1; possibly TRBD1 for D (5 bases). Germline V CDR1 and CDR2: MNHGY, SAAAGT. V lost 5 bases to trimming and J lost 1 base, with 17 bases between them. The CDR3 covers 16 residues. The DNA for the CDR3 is TGTGCCAGCAGTCCACTGGGGGGGAGAGCGAACACTGAAGCTTTCTTT. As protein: CASSPLGGRANTEAFF.

CDR3 residues: CASSPANSGANVLTF. CDR3 coding DNA: TGTGCCAGTAGTCCCGCTAACTCTGGGGCCAACGTCCTGACTTTC. The genes are TRBV19 and TRBJ2-6, with D uncertain. The V end was cut by 5 bases, the J end by 0 bases, with 8 bases between. CDR3 length equals 15 residues. Germline lookup yields CDR1 LNHDA and CDR2 SQIVND (reference sequence).

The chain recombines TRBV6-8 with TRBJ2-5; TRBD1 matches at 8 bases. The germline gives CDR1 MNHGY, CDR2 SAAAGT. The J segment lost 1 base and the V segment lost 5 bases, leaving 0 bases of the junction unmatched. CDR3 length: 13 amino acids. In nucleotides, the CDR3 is TGTGCCAGCAGTGACAGGGGCCAAGAGACCCAGTACTTC. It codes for CASSDRGQETQYF.

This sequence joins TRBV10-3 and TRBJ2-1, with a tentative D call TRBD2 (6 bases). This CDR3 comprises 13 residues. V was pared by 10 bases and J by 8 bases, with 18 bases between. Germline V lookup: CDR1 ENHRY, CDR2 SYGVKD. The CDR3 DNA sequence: TGTGCCAGCCACCGGGGGACCTGGGATGAGCAGTTCTTC. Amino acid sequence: CASHRGTWDEQFF.

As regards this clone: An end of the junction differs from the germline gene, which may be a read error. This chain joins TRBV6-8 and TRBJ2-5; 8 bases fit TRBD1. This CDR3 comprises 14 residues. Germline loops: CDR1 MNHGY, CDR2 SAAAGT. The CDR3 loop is CAISGTGRQETQYF. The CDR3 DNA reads TGTGCCATCAGTGGGACAGGTCGGCAAGAGACCCAGTACTTC.